A single sample is the source of the 22 T cell receptor beta chains below, sequenced in a study of T-cell memory formation after mild COVID-19 listed by TCRdb under 2021. Libraries were prepared through 5' RACE. Sequenced using an Illumina NovaSeq 6000. TCRdb redid the processing of the public reads, applying fastp at Q25 and MiXCR, and retained in-frame beta chains. Rows are unified per CDR3 protein, each entry keeping the most common DNA and genes. For this sample the table gives 550,000 to 600,000 distinct CDR3 sequences, of which about 18% were detected only once. The leading ten clones occupy just over 8% of the sample. Sequenced input: PBMCs or a T cell subset sorted from them (not recorded which). The source is an adult woman who had mild COVID-19 (a few samples of this study predate the infection). The sample titles of this study are shuffled in the database, so cell type and time point are left out; the donor was told from shared clones.

The V call is TRBV19, the J call TRBJ1-5, with D possibly TRBD1 on 6 matching bases. The V gene's germline CDR1 is LNHDA and CDR2 SQIVND (reference sequence). There are 16 residues in the CDR3. Trimming shortened V by 3 bases and J by 3 bases, and 15 bases separated the two germline ends. The CDR3 loop is CASSMPRTADNQPQHF. In nucleotides, the CDR3 is TGTGCCAGTAGTATGCCGAGGACAGCAGACAATCAGCCCCAGCATTTT.

This clonotype was detected only a few times. V and J are TRBV20-1 and TRBJ2-1; unclear D gene. This CDR3 is built from 10 residues. The V end lost 3 bases, the J end lost 6 bases, and 3 bases lay between the germline ends. The germline V gene encodes CDR1 DFQATT and CDR2 SNEGSKA (reference sequence). CDR3 sequence reads: CSASPNEQFF. The DNA of the CDR3 is TGCAGTGCTAGCCCCAATGAGCAGTTCTTC.

The genes are TRBV7-2 and TRBJ1-1; D unclear. CDR3 length: 13 amino acids. Germline lookup yields CDR1 SGHTA and CDR2 FQGNSA. The V gene lost 1 base and the J gene lost 7 bases, with 10 bases spanning the gap. The CDR3 bases are TGTGCCAGCAGCTTAGATAGGGAGGGTGAAGCTTTCTTT. This encodes CASSLDREGEAFF.

The rearrangement links TRBV6-5 to TRBJ2-2, with TRBD2 matching over 8 bases. Germline CDR1 reads MNHEY; CDR2 reads SVGAGI. This CDR3 is built from 17 residues. V lost 3 bases, J lost 0 bases, and 6 bases stayed unmatched. The CDR3 here is CASSYRLSGTNTGELFF. CDR3 nucleotides: TGTGCCAGCAGTTATCGCCTTAGCGGGACGAACACCGGGGAGCTGTTTTTT.

This chain connects TRBV7-8 to TRBJ2-1; 11 bases are a match to TRBD1. J gave up 3 bases and V 0 bases, and 4 bases lay outside the gene matches. There are 17 residues in the CDR3. The germline CDR1 and CDR2 sequences are SGHVS and FQNEAQ. The CDR3 DNA sequence: TGTGCCAGCAGCTTAGCGGGACAGGGGGATCTCTACAATGAGCAGTTCTTC. This encodes CASSLAGQGDLYNEQFF.

The rearrangement uses TRBV7-9 and TRBJ2-1, with 8 bases identical to TRBD1. This CDR3 is 16 amino acids long. Germline V lookup: CDR1 SEHNR, CDR2 FQNEAQ (reference sequence). V dropped 1 base and J dropped 11; count of bases not matched to a gene: 13. The CDR3 DNA follows: TGTGCCAGCAGCTTAGAGGGGACAGGCTTCCAAACCAAGCAGTTCTTC. Translated, it gives CASSLEGTGFQTKQFF.

The rearrangement joins TRBV6-5 to TRBJ2-7; D gene unclear. The V and J ends lost 2 bases and 2 bases respectively, with 10 bases between them. This CDR3 contains 14 residues. Germline V CDR1 and CDR2: MNHEY, SVGAGI. The CDR3 bases are TGTGCCAGCAGTTACGATAGAACCCCCTACGAGCAGTACTTC. Residues: CASSYDRTPYEQYF.

V gene TRBV6-5 combines with J gene TRBJ2-1, with 12 positions matching TRBD2. V was clipped by 5 bases and J by 8 bases; unmatched bases: 16. The CDR3 loop spans 18 amino acids. CDR1 and CDR2 from the germline V gene are MNHEY and SVGAGI. The CDR3 loop reads CASSPPELAGGRYDEQFF. CDR3 in DNA: TGTGCCAGCAGTCCCCCTGAGCTAGCGGGGGGGCGATATGATGAGCAGTTCTTC.

This clonotype was counted only a few times. This chain connects TRBV7-2 to TRBJ1-4; possibly TRBD1 for D (5 bases). CDR1 and CDR2 from the germline V gene are SGHTA and FQGNSA. Trimming pared 1 base from V and 10 bases from J, leaving 13 bases between. The CDR3 has 14 amino acids. For the CDR3, the DNA is TGTGCCAGCAGCTTAGATCCAGGGCAGGGAAAACTGTTTTTT. Its translation is CASSLDPGQGKLFF.

This chain joins TRBV11-2 and TRBJ2-7; tentative D call: TRBD2 (5 bases). The V and J ends lost 6 bases and 2 bases respectively, with 17 bases between them. CDR3 length: 15 residues. Germline V CDR1 and CDR2: SGHAT, FQNNGV. The CDR3 nucleotides read TGTGCCAGCAGTCCCCTGAGGGAACGCCCCTACGAGCAGTACTTC. Translating it yields CASSPLRERPYEQYF. Using reference TRBV11-2 and TRBJ2-7 for the parts outside the CDR3, the full variable domain is EAGVAQSPRYKIIEKRQSVAFWCNPISGHATLYWYQQILGQGPKLLIQFQNNGVVDDSQLPKDRFSAERLKGVDSTLKIQPAKLEDSAVYLCASSPLRERPYEQYFGPGTRLTVT.

J is TRBJ2-1 and V is TRBV7-8; 8 positions agree with TRBD2. Germline V lookup: CDR1 SGHVS, CDR2 FQNEAQ. The CDR3 totals 15 residues. V trimming: 5 bases; J trimming: 6 bases; junction bases outside the gene matches: 9. The CDR3 bases are TGTGCCAGCAGCCCGCGGACTAGCCTGATCAATGAGCAGTTCTTC. Translating it yields CASSPRTSLINEQFF.

The gene calls are TRBV6-2 or TRBV6-3 and TRBJ2-6; 9 bases map to TRBD1. V was pared by 6 bases and J by 0 bases, with 15 bases of the junction left unmatched. CDR3 length equals 20 residues. The V gene's germline CDR1 is MNHEY and CDR2 SVGEGT. The CDR3 DNA follows: TGTGCCAGCAGCTTAGGGACAGGGCCCCGCCGAAGCTCTGGGGCCAACGTCCTGACTTTC. This encodes CASSLGTGPRRSSGANVLTF.

Only a few counts were recorded for this clonotype. The chain links TRBV12-3 or TRBV12-4 to TRBJ1-5; TRBD1 might be the D (6 bases). Trimming took off 5 bases at V and 6 bases at J, with 17 bases between the two ends. The CDR3 totals 15 residues. CDR3 DNA sequence: TGTGCCAGCAGTCTCTCCCCCACAGGGACTCAGCCCCAGCATTTT. Its translation is CASSLSPTGTQPQHF.

This chain uses TRBV12-3 or TRBV12-4 with TRBJ2-7; D may be TRBD1 or TRBD2 (5 bases each). CDR3 length: 12 amino acids. The germline V and J ends were trimmed by 3 bases and 6 bases, with 9 bases remaining between them. The CDR3 protein is CASSLEGTEQYF. The DNA for the CDR3 is TGTGCCAGCAGTTTGGAAGGGACCGAGCAGTACTTC.

Only a few counts were recorded for this clonotype. This chain links TRBV12-3 or TRBV12-4 with TRBJ1-1; tentative D call: TRBD1 (5 bases). The CDR3 loop spans 16 amino acids. Trimming shortened V by 7 bases and J by 3 bases, and 21 bases separated the two germline ends. The CDR3 nucleotides read TGTGCCAGCATCCAATCCGTGGGGCGGCGGGACACTGAAGCTTTCTTT. It codes for CASIQSVGRRDTEAFF.

This clonotype was detected ten times or more. The chain joins TRBV5-1 to TRBJ2-5, with 9 bases that match TRBD1. The length of the CDR3 is 14 residues. With 4 bases clipped from V and 4 bases from J, the junction kept 5 bases outside the gene matches. Germline-derived CDR1 and CDR2 are SGHRS and YFSETQ. The CDR3 bases are TGCGCCAGCAGCAGGGGACAGGGAGGAGAGACCCAGTACTTC. This sequence encodes CASSRGQGGETQYF.

The chain recombines TRBV6-6 with TRBJ1-1; D gene unclear. CDR1 and CDR2 from the germline V gene are MNHNY and SVGAGI (reference sequence). V was trimmed by 8 bases and J by 10 bases, leaving 8 bases between them. CDR3 size: 9 residues. In DNA, the CDR3 is TGTGCCAGCGGGTCTCTAGCTTTCTTT. It encodes CASGSLAFF.

V gene TRBV6-2 or TRBV6-3 combines with J gene TRBJ1-5, with D unresolved. V dropped 4 bases and J dropped 1 base, with 14 bases sitting between them. The CDR3 extends over 16 amino acids. The germline CDR1 and CDR2 sequences are MNHEY and SVGEGT. The CDR3 DNA sequence: TGTGCCAGCAGTTCCATCGACGGTTACAGCAATCAGCCCCAGCATTTT. Translation: CASSSIDGYSNQPQHF.

The gene calls are TRBV2 and TRBJ2-1; D remains ambiguous. Germline V gene data show CDR1 as SNHLY and CDR2 as FYNNEI. This CDR3 is 13 amino acids long. V lost 5 bases, J lost 6 bases, and 11 bases lay in between. CDR3 sequence (DNA): TGTGCCAGCAGTCTGCCCAGCCTCAATGAGCAGTTCTTC. Its protein is CASSLPSLNEQFF. The full variable domain, its missing parts supplied by reference TRBV2 and TRBJ2-1, is EPEVTQTPSHQVTQMGQEVILRCVPISNHLYFYWYRQILGQKVEFLVSFYNNEISEKSEIFDDQFSVERPDGSNFTLKIRSTKLEDSAMYFCASSLPSLNEQFFGPGTRLTVL.

The chain employs TRBV4-1 and TRBJ1-2; 10 nucleotides agree with TRBD1. The CDR3 runs to 16 residues. Germline assignment: CDR1 MGHRA and CDR2 YSYEKL. J gave up 2 bases and V 4 bases, and 7 bases lay outside the gene matches. For the CDR3, the DNA is TGCGCCAGCAGCCCAATAGGGACAGGGGCAAACTATGGCTACACCTTC. Translating it yields CASSPIGTGANYGYTF.

This clonotype turned up a few times. This chain connects TRBV20-1 to TRBJ2-1, with 9 positions matching TRBD2. Germline CDR1 is DFQATT and CDR2 is SNEGSKA (reference sequence). Trimming cost V 1 base and J 1 base; bases outside gene matches: 17. This CDR3 has 20 residues. The CDR3 DNA is TGCAGTGCTAGAGCACTTCTTTCTAGCGGGGATAAGGGGTCCTACAATGAGCAGTTCTTC. It specifies CSARALLSSGDKGSYNEQFF.

The chain couples TRBV27 to TRBJ1-1, with TRBD1 matching over 9 bases. The CDR3 extends over 14 amino acids. J was trimmed by 7 bases and V by 5 bases; bases with no gene match: 8. Per germline, CDR1 MNHEY and CDR2 SMNVEV (reference sequence). This chain's CDR3 is CASSPRTGESEAFF. The CDR3 DNA reads as TGTGCCAGCAGTCCCCGGACAGGGGAGAGTGAAGCTTTCTTT.